The entry below gives a single T cell receptor (beta chain) sequence along with its context. Its target is unknown. For the second PCR, which ran for about 7 to 11 cycles, a sample-barcoded 5' primer and a J-beta primer mix were used. One entry per CDR3 protein, called by TCRdb with MiXCR from the 5' RACE reads. The sample carries over 950,000 distinct CDR3 sequences, approximately 38% recorded once. Healthy Russian Caucasian donors spanned ages 6 to 90 years. This sample stems from a study of blood T cells in healthy people across ages. Study-wide results and caveats: Among T cells, TCR beta diversity per million cells dropped roughly linearly as age rose.

The V gene's germline CDR1 is MNHEY and CDR2 SVGAGI. Trimming took 2 bases from V and 3 from J; bases not matched to a gene: 12. The CDR3 length is 18 residues. Material for sequencing was blood. The TCR comes from a man aged 18 to 29 in good health. The chain recombines TRBV6-5 with TRBJ1-2, with TRBD1 identical over 10 bases. In nucleotides, the CDR3 is TGTGCCAGCAGTTACGGGGCCCATGACAGGGGGCGCGACTATGGCTACACCTTC. This codes for CASSYGAHDRGRDYGYTF.